This T cell receptor (beta chain) derives from a study of blood T cell repertoires in COVID-19. Whole-study context: T cells, B-cell-depleted T cells, or PBMCs supplied cDNA or gDNA.

The length of the CDR3 is 16 residues. V dropped 3 bases and J dropped 1; count of bases not matched to a gene: 7. CDR1 is SGDLS, CDR2 YYNGEE, per germline. Authors' analysis steps: Reference gene primer amplification gave nucleated cell count estimates. The protocol was immunoSEQ multiplex PCR, while the TCRdb copy is restricted to in-frame clones and leaves out a portion. The V and J calls and clone size are taken from that table; D and trimming were inferred from the DNA. The sample lists some 270,000 clones, 89% occurring once. This clone was counted once. The J gene is TRBJ1-1, the V gene TRBV9; 9 bases agree with TRBD1. This clonotype originated in a middle-aged woman who had recovered from COVID-19. Sequenced: peripheral blood. In nucleotides, the CDR3 is TGTGCCAGCAGCGCGACAGGGGGTATTGAGAACACTGAAGCTTTCTTT. Residues: CASSATGGIENTEAFF.